These 27 T cell receptor beta chains share one sample of origin, sequenced in a study of beta chain features in type 1 diabetes. Expressed TCRB transcripts were sequenced because the isolated RNA had all been reverse transcribed beforehand. The data were produced by immunoSEQ multiplex PCR, yet TCRdb's version contains in-frame clones alone and is incomplete. The sample has fewer than 650,000 clones, around 15% seen once. Sequenced input: naive CD4+ T cells from blood. These receptors all come from a man between 18 and 35 years old in good health.

This clone has just a few counts. The rearrangement joins TRBV4-2 to TRBJ1-2; D is ambiguous. V was clipped by 1 base and J by 3 bases, with 12 bases between them. Per the germline V gene, CDR1 is LGHNA and CDR2 is YNFKEQ. The length of the CDR3 is 15 residues. As DNA, the CDR3 is TGTGCCAGCAGCCAAGCCCAGGAAGAATACTATGGCTACACCTTC. Amino acid sequence: CASSQAQEEYYGYTF.

This clone was picked up a small number of times. The J gene is TRBJ1-5, the V gene TRBV27; D is uncertain. Germline V CDR1 and CDR2: MNHEY, SMNVEV (reference sequence). V lost 7 bases, J lost 2 bases, and 18 bases lay in between. The CDR3 totals 16 residues. The CDR3 loop reads CASTPSSLAGNQPQHF. The DNA of the CDR3 is TGTGCCAGCACCCCCTCGTCCTTGGCAGGCAATCAGCCCCAGCATTTT.

This chain connects TRBV30 to TRBJ1-4; no clear D gene. CDR1 is GTSNPN, CDR2 SVGIG, per germline (reference sequence). With 1 base removed from V and 0 bases from J, the gap between germline ends came to 9 bases. This CDR3 has 15 residues. The CDR3 DNA is TGTGCCTGGAGTGGGCAGGTTTCAACTAATGAAAAACTGTTTTTT. It codes for CAWSGQVSTNEKLFF.

This clone was seen repeatedly, ten times or more. V gene TRBV13 combines with J gene TRBJ2-1; 7 nucleotides align to TRBD1. The CDR3 spans 15 residues. Germline-derived CDR1 and CDR2 are PRHDT and FYEKMQ (reference sequence). Trimming removed 5 bases from V and 4 bases from J; junction bases left unmatched: 8. The CDR3 region has the DNA TGTGCCAGCAGCACCAGACCGGGACAGTACAATGAGCAGTTCTTC. Its protein product is CASSTRPGQYNEQFF.

This clone was counted between two and nine times. The V call is TRBV19, the J call TRBJ2-5, with 8 bases matching TRBD1. With V trimmed by 5 bases and J by 2 bases, 4 bases remained unmatched. Germline V gene lookup returns CDR1 LNHDA and CDR2 SQIVND (reference sequence). This CDR3 comprises 14 residues. DNA for the CDR3: TGTGCCAGTAGTCCTCGGACAGGGCAAGAGACCCAGTACTTC. This gives the protein CASSPRTGQETQYF.

This clone occurred a few times. The chain carries TRBV7-2 and TRBJ2-3; D not certain. V dropped 6 bases and J dropped 0 bases, with 19 bases sitting between them. This CDR3 contains 17 residues. Germline CDR1 and CDR2: SGHTA and FQGNSA. The chain's CDR3 is CASSLWVRARSTDTQYF. As DNA, the CDR3 is TGTGCCAGCAGTTTATGGGTGAGAGCGAGGAGCACAGATACGCAGTATTTT.

This clone came up a few times. The rearrangement links TRBV25-1 to TRBJ2-5; D is undetermined. The CDR3 totals 16 residues. Germline V gene lookup returns CDR1 MGHDK and CDR2 SYGVNS. The ends were cut back, 4 bases at V and 6 bases at J, with 21 bases in the middle. CDR3 region: CASSALPIGPKKTQYF. The CDR3 DNA follows: TGTGCCAGCAGTGCCCTTCCTATTGGACCTAAGAAGACCCAGTACTTC.

The rearrangement links TRBV11-2 to TRBJ2-1; TRBD2 agrees at 8 bases. The V gene's germline CDR1 is SGHAT and CDR2 FQNNGV. CDR3 length: 15 amino acids. V dropped 4 bases and J dropped 5; count of bases not matched to a gene: 7. The CDR3 nucleotides are TGTGCCAGCAGCTCCCGAGTAGCGGGACACAATGAGCAGTTCTTC. Amino acids: CASSSRVAGHNEQFF. Supplemented by reference TRBV11-2 and TRBJ2-1, the full variable domain reads EAGVAQSPRYKIIEKRQSVAFWCNPISGHATLYWYQQILGQGPKLLIQFQNNGVVDDSQLPKDRFSAERLKGVDSTLKIQPAKLEDSAVYLCASSSRVAGHNEQFFGPGTRLTVL.

This clone was recorded a few times. V gene TRBV7-9 combines with J gene TRBJ1-1; TRBD1 is a possible D gene (5 bases). In germline, CDR1 is SEHNR, CDR2 FQNEAQ (reference sequence). This CDR3 is built from 15 residues. V was cut by 3 bases and J by 6 bases, with 17 bases left in between. The CDR3 here is CASSFAGRVMAEAFF. The CDR3, as DNA: TGTGCCAGCAGCTTCGCGGGCAGGGTTATGGCTGAAGCTTTCTTT.

The rearrangement links TRBV18 to TRBJ2-1; D may be TRBD2 (5 bases). Germline lookup yields CDR1 KGHSH and CDR2 LQKENI. V was cut by 4 bases and J by 4 bases, with 11 bases left in between. The CDR3 has 14 amino acids. CDR3 in amino acids: CASSQTGSYNEQFF. CDR3 sequence (DNA): TGTGCCAGCTCACAAACGGGGTCGTACAATGAGCAGTTCTTC.

The CDR3 reads CASSPGKGETQYF. CDR3 in DNA: TGTGCCAGCTCACCGGGAAAGGGGGAGACCCAGTACTTC. The chain recombines TRBV18 with TRBJ2-5; tentative D call: TRBD1 (5 bases). V lost 3 bases to trimming and J lost 5 bases, with 10 bases between them. The CDR3 spans 13 residues. Germline CDR1 and CDR2: KGHSH and LQKENI.

The genes are TRBV5-1 and TRBJ1-6; perhaps TRBD1 as D (5 bases). Germline CDR1 reads SGHRS; CDR2 reads YFSETQ. Trimming took off 5 bases at V and 5 bases at J, with 14 bases between the two ends. This CDR3 has 15 amino acids. The CDR3 DNA reads TGCGCCAGCAGGGCCCGGGACGGCGATAATTCACCCCTCCACTTT. Its protein is CASRARDGDNSPLHF.

J is TRBJ1-2 and V is TRBV29-1; 8 bases are a match to TRBD1. The CDR3 runs 13 residues. V lost 6 bases and J lost 8; bases outside the gene matches: 11. Germline V gives CDR1 SQVTM, CDR2 ANQGSEA. The CDR3 DNA follows: TGCAGCGTGGCGGGAGGACAGGGTAGCGGCTACACCTTC. This codes for CSVAGGQGSGYTF.

This clone was seen a handful of times. The V and J genes are TRBV9 and TRBJ1-1; D unclear. The germline V gene encodes CDR1 SGDLS and CDR2 YYNGEE. The CDR3 sequence is 17 residues long. V lost 0 bases, J lost 0 bases, and 15 bases lay in between. CDR3 sequence reads: CASSVVPSPQLNTEAFF. The CDR3 coding sequence is TGTGCCAGCAGCGTAGTCCCCTCACCGCAGCTGAACACTGAAGCTTTCTTT.

The gene calls are TRBV5-1 and TRBJ2-1; 12 nucleotides align to TRBD2. Trimming at V came to 0 bases and at J to 10 bases, leaving 8 bases not matched to a gene. CDR1 is SGHRS, CDR2 YFSETQ, per germline. The CDR3 has 16 residues. CDR3 region: CASSLGLAGAISEQFF. The CDR3 coding sequence is TGCGCCAGCAGCTTGGGACTAGCGGGGGCGATTTCGGAGCAGTTCTTC.

There are a few counts of this clone. The chain has TRBV5-4 and TRBJ2-7, with 7 bases that match TRBD2. V shed 4 bases, J shed 0 bases, and the junction held 4 bases outside the gene matches. This CDR3 region has 14 residues. Germline V gene data show CDR1 as SGHNT and CDR2 as YYREEE (reference sequence). The CDR3 DNA reads TGTGCCAGCAGCGTAGCGGGTAGCTCCTACGAGCAGTACTTC. Encoded protein: CASSVAGSSYEQYF.

In this sample, this clone turned up a few times. The chain employs TRBV6-5 and TRBJ1-2, with D hard to call. CDR1 and CDR2 (germline): MNHEY, SVGAGI. Deletions cut 0 bases from V and 1 base from J, with 12 bases between. The CDR3 extends over 16 amino acids. The CDR3 sequence: CASSYSWQASNYGYTF. CDR3 DNA sequence: TGTGCCAGCAGTTACTCGTGGCAGGCCAGTAACTATGGCTACACCTTC.

This sequence joins TRBV29-1 and TRBJ1-1; tentatively, D is TRBD1 (5 bases). CDR1 is SQVTM, CDR2 ANQGSEA, per germline. The CDR3 length is 13 residues. Trimming shortened V by 6 bases and J by 4 bases, and 15 bases separated the two germline ends. The CDR3 DNA reads as TGCAGCGTCGATGGCCGGGACGTCACTGAAGCTTTCTTT. The encoded protein is CSVDGRDVTEAFF.

This chain links TRBV29-1 with TRBJ1-4; 9 nucleotides line up with TRBD1. The CDR3 runs 14 residues. CDR1 is SQVTM and CDR2 is ANQGSEA in the germline V gene. The V segment lost 3 bases and the J segment 6 bases; nucleotides outside the gene matches: 5. Here the CDR3 reads CSVDPGQGYEKLFF. As DNA, the CDR3 is TGCAGCGTTGATCCGGGACAGGGATATGAAAAACTGTTTTTT. The entire variable domain, with the rest obtained from reference TRBV29-1 and TRBJ1-4, is as follows: SAVISQKPSRDICQRGTSLTIQCQVDSQVTMMFWYRQQPGQSLTLIATANQGSEATYESGFVIDKFPISRPNLTFSTLTVSNMSPEDSSIYLCSVDPGQGYEKLFFGSGTQLSVL.

This clone has more than one count but fewer than ten. This rearrangement joins TRBV7-9 to TRBJ1-2, with 12 bases matching TRBD1. The CDR3 runs to 15 residues. Germline-derived CDR1 and CDR2 are SEHNR and FQNEAQ (reference sequence). Trimming cost V 4 bases and J 7 bases; bases outside gene matches: 7. The CDR3 here is CASSSRDRGPFGYTF. The DNA for the CDR3 is TGTGCCAGCAGCTCCCGGGACAGGGGGCCCTTTGGCTACACCTTC.

This clone was detected a few times. This rearrangement joins TRBV10-3 to TRBJ1-3; 7 bases line up with TRBD1. Germline V lookup: CDR1 ENHRY, CDR2 SYGVKD. The CDR3 has 13 residues. The V and J ends lost 6 bases and 4 bases, in that order; junction bases with no gene match: 3. The CDR3 reads CAISDRAGNTIYF. For the CDR3, the DNA is TGTGCCATCAGCGACAGGGCAGGAAACACCATATATTTT.

This clone came up a few times. The chain is built from TRBV5-4 and TRBJ2-1, with 11 bases matching TRBD2. The CDR3 spans 15 residues. Germline V gene lookup returns CDR1 SGHNT and CDR2 YYREEE (reference sequence). J gave up 5 bases and V 1 base, and 2 bases lay outside the gene matches. CDR3 bases: TGTGCCAGCAGCTTGAAACTAGCGGGGGACAATGAGCAGTTCTTC. Its protein product is CASSLKLAGDNEQFF.

The V call is TRBV4-1, the J call TRBJ2-6; the D gene is possibly TRBD2 (6 bases). CDR3 length: 15 residues. Trimming pared 5 bases from V and 2 bases from J, leaving 10 bases between. Germline values: CDR1 MGHRA, CDR2 YSYEKL. CDR3 protein: CASSTWGAGANVLTF. The CDR3 nucleotides read TGCGCCAGCAGCACCTGGGGGGCTGGGGCCAACGTCCTGACTTTC.

At least ten counts were recorded for this clone. The rearrangement joins TRBV7-9 to TRBJ2-3; D ambiguous. Germline assignment: CDR1 SEHNR and CDR2 FQNEAQ (reference sequence). This CDR3 comprises 11 residues. The germline V and J ends were trimmed by 7 bases and 1 base, with 3 bases remaining between them. The CDR3 protein is CASTRTDTQYF. The CDR3 coding sequence is TGTGCCAGCACCCGCACAGATACGCAGTATTTT.

The sample holds a few counts of this clone. V is TRBV9 and J is TRBJ2-2, with 12 nucleotides matching TRBD2. The V gene end was trimmed by 3 bases and the J gene end by 0 bases; junction bases not matched to a gene: 3. Germline CDR1 reads SGDLS; CDR2 reads YYNGEE. This CDR3 contains 17 residues. CDR3 sequence: CASSAGLAGTNTGELFF. For the CDR3, the DNA is TGTGCCAGCAGCGCCGGACTAGCGGGGACGAACACCGGGGAGCTGTTTTTT.

This clone was counted a few times. The chain employs TRBV6-5 and TRBJ1-2; 7 nucleotides match TRBD1. V shed 2 bases, J shed 2 bases, and the junction held 8 bases outside the gene matches. In germline, CDR1 is MNHEY, CDR2 SVGAGI. The CDR3 extends over 16 amino acids. This CDR3 is CASSYAGTVPNYGYTF. The CDR3 bases are TGTGCCAGCAGTTACGCCGGGACAGTACCCAACTATGGCTACACCTTC.

The gene calls are TRBV6-5 and TRBJ2-5, with D perhaps assigned TRBD1 or TRBD2 (5 bases each). The CDR3 loop spans 14 amino acids. Germline CDR1 MNHEY, CDR2 SVGAGI. Deletions cut 8 bases from V and 3 bases from J, with 16 bases between. The CDR3 coding sequence is TGTGCCAGCGCCCCGACCCGGGGCGAAGAGACCCAGTACTTC. Its protein product is CASAPTRGEETQYF.